These T cell receptor beta chains were read from a single sample in a study of CD8 T cells in ankylosing spondylitis. TCRdb re-called the 5' RACE reads through MiXCR, storing one row per CDR3 protein. The sample carries more than 600,000 distinct CDR3 sequences, 19% recorded once. What was sequenced was blood, either unsorted or a sorted T cell fraction (not recorded which). The receptors were sampled from a male donor with ankylosing spondylitis. Both conserved end residues are part of each CDR3. The D gene is left open where the match is weak. For some rows the clone size is stated as once, few or many, or as a class when expanded; others skip it.

j_gene,v_gene,abundance,d_gene,CDR3nt,CDR3aa
TRBJ2-1,TRBV20-1,-,TRBD2,TGCAGTGCATCAAAAGGTCTAGCGGGGGGGACTGAGCTGTTCTTC,CSASKGLAGGTELFF
TRBJ2-1,TRBV12-3/TRBV12-4,-,TRBD1,TGTGCCAGCAGTTCCTGGACAGGGGACAATGAGCAGTTCTTC,CASSSWTGDNEQFF
TRBJ2-4,TRBV12-3/TRBV12-4,many,-,TGTGCCAGCAGTGGAGACAGAGAGAAAAACATTCAGTACTTC,CASSGDREKNIQYF
TRBJ2-7,TRBV27,few,-,TGTGCCAGCAGTTTAAGTGGGCTGTACGAGCAGTACTTC,CASSLSGLYEQYF
TRBJ1-2,TRBV3-1,-,-,TGTGCCAGCTCATTGGAGGACACTTATGGCTACACCTTC,CASSLEDTYGYTF
TRBJ1-6,TRBV12-3/TRBV12-4,few,-,TGTGCCAGCAGTCAGCGGTTTCGGACCGAACTGAATTCACCCCTCCACTTT,CASSQRFRTELNSPLHF
TRBJ1-1,TRBV4-3,few,-,TGCGCCAGCAGCCAAGAGGTGGCCCCGAACACTGAAGCTTTCTTT,CASSQEVAPNTEAFF
TRBJ1-1,TRBV20-1,few,-,TGCAGTGCTAGGCCTCGACCAGCGAACACTGAAGCTTTCTTT,CSARPRPANTEAFF
TRBJ1-2,TRBV6-6,few,-,TGTGCCAGCAGCAACGGGGGTTTCTATGGCTACACCTTC,CASSNGGFYGYTF
TRBJ1-1,TRBV5-1,few,-,TGCGCCAGCAGCACCGACAGCTTTCTGGACACTGAAGCTTTCTTT,CASSTDSFLDTEAFF
TRBJ1-2,TRBV29-1,-,-,TGCAGCGTTGAAATAGGGGACTATGGCTACACCTTC,CSVEIGDYGYTF
TRBJ2-2,TRBV7-8,many,TRBD2,TGTGCCAGCAGCCCCGGGACTAGCGGGAGGCTTTGGACCGGGGAGCTGTTTTTT,CASSPGTSGRLWTGELFF
TRBJ2-7,TRBV6-1,few,TRBD2,TGTGCCAGCAGCCGACTGGGGAGGGATTACGAGCAGTACTTC,CASSRLGRDYEQYF
TRBJ2-3,TRBV5-6,few,TRBD2,TGTGCCAGCAGCTCGAGCGGGAGACAGCGCACAGATACGCAGTATTTT,CASSSSGRQRTDTQYF
TRBJ2-1,TRBV7-9,few,TRBD2,TGTGCCAGCAGCTTATCAGTGGGACTACCCTACAATGAGCAGTTCTTC,CASSLSVGLPYNEQFF
TRBJ1-1,TRBV6-1,-,-,TGTGCCAGCAGTCAGTTGACCGGGAACACTGAAGCTTTCTTT,CASSQLTGNTEAFF
TRBJ2-7,TRBV7-8,few,TRBD2,TGTGCCAGCAGCTTAAGGTCTAGCGGGGTGCGAGGATACGAGCAGTACTTC,CASSLRSSGVRGYEQYF
TRBJ1-3,TRBV27,few,TRBD1,TGTGCCAGCAGTCGTTCCCAGGACAGGGGGAAGACTTACTCTGGAAACACCATATATTTT,CASSRSQDRGKTYSGNTIYF
TRBJ2-1,TRBV9,-,TRBD1,TGTGCCAGCAGCGAGGGTTGGGGACAGGGGGAGAATGAGCAGTTCTTC,CASSEGWGQGENEQFF
TRBJ1-1,TRBV12-3/TRBV12-4,-,-,TGTGCCAGCAGTTTCACCGGGACAAGGAGAGCTTTCTTT,CASSFTGTRRAFF
TRBJ2-7,TRBV6-2/TRBV6-3,-,-,TGTGCCAGCAGTTCATCCCGTCGGGAGCAGTACTTC,CASSSSRREQYF
TRBJ2-1,TRBV4-1,-,-,TGCGCCAGCAGCCAACCAGATTACAATGAGCAGTTCTTC,CASSQPDYNEQFF
TRBJ2-3,TRBV29-1,-,TRBD1,TGCAGCGTAAAGACAGGGGTGGATACGCAGTATTTT,CSVKTGVDTQYF
TRBJ1-1,TRBV29-1,few,-,TGCAGCGTCGAGGAGGGACCCGTTGAAGCTTTCTTT,CSVEEGPVEAFF
TRBJ2-2,TRBV3-1,once,TRBD2,TGTGCCAGCAGCCCGACTAGCGGGGGATTCGGGGAGCTGTTTTTT,CASSPTSGGFGELFF
TRBJ2-1,TRBV5-1,few,TRBD2,TGCGCCAGCAGCTATAGCGGGAGCCCTTCCTCCTACAATGAGCAGTTCTTC,CASSYSGSPSSYNEQFF
TRBJ1-2,TRBV2,many,-,TGTGCCAGCAGTGAATTCTACAGCTATGGCTACACCTTC,CASSEFYSYGYTF
TRBJ2-3,TRBV5-1,few,-,TGCGCCAGCAGCTTGGCCTCCACGGGCAACACAGATACGCAGTATTTT,CASSLASTGNTDTQYF
TRBJ1-3,TRBV16,-,-,TGTGCCAGCAGCCAATCGGCATCTGGAAACACCATATATTTT,CASSQSASGNTIYF
TRBJ1-1,TRBV24-1,few,-,TGTGCCACCAGTGCGGGGGGGGGCACTGAAGCTTTCTTT,CATSAGGGTEAFF
TRBJ2-2,TRBV5-1,few,-,TGCGCCAGCAGCCTAGAAATAGTTCGGGCCACCGGGGAGCTGTTTTTT,CASSLEIVRATGELFF
TRBJ2-1,TRBV3-1,-,TRBD2,TGTGCCAGCAGCCAAAGGGAACTAGCGGGGGGCAGCTCCTACAATGAGCAGTTCTTC,CASSQRELAGGSSYNEQFF
TRBJ2-7,TRBV6-5,-,-,TGTGCCAGCAGTTCCAGGCAGGGAAGTAGGGACGAGCAGTACTTC,CASSSRQGSRDEQYF
TRBJ2-5,TRBV28,few,TRBD1,TGTGCCAGCAGTCCCCCCCCGGGACAGGGGACAGAGACCCAGTACTTC,CASSPPPGQGTETQYF
TRBJ2-1,TRBV10-2,-,TRBD2,TGCGCCAGCAGTGACGTTCTAAAGGCTAGCGGGGGGGCTACCAATGAGCAGTTCTTC,CASSDVLKASGGATNEQFF
TRBJ2-5,TRBV7-2,few,-,TGTGCCAGCAGCTTAGTGGCGCCCGCCAGGGAGACCCAGTACTTC,CASSLVAPARETQYF
TRBJ2-2,TRBV6-5,few,-,TGTGCCAGCAGTTACGTTCGGGGATCCACCGGGGAGCTGTTTTTT,CASSYVRGSTGELFF
TRBJ2-1,TRBV10-3,many,TRBD2,TGTGCCATCAGCATCCGGGGGGACGATGAGCAGTTCTTC,CAISIRGDDEQFF
TRBJ1-2,TRBV12-3/TRBV12-4,few,-,TGTGCCAGCAGCCCCACTTTCAACTATGGCTACACCTTC,CASSPTFNYGYTF
TRBJ2-5,TRBV18,few,-,TGTGCCAGCTCACCACACAAAGGAGAGACCCAGTACTTC,CASSPHKGETQYF
TRBJ2-2,TRBV7-2,many,-,TGTGCCAGCAGCGACTACCTCTCCGGGGAGCTGTTTTTT,CASSDYLSGELFF
TRBJ1-5,TRBV12-3/TRBV12-4,-,-,TGTGCCAGCAGTTTAATATTGGGGCAGCCCCAGCATTTT,CASSLILGQPQHF
TRBJ1-4,TRBV7-8,-,TRBD1,TGTGCCAGCAGCTCCCGGACAGGCGGGGAAAAACTGTTTTTT,CASSSRTGGEKLFF
TRBJ1-1,TRBV11-2,-,TRBD1,TGTGCCAGCAGCTTAGGACTTGGACAGGCGAACACTGAAGCTTTCTTT,CASSLGLGQANTEAFF
TRBJ1-2,TRBV12-3/TRBV12-4,many,-,TGTGCCAGCAGCCAACCGGACGGCGGCTACACCTTC,CASSQPDGGYTF
TRBJ2-1,TRBV12-3/TRBV12-4,-,-,TGTGCCAGCAGCATCCTTGGGCAGGGTCGGGACAATGAGCAGTTCTTC,CASSILGQGRDNEQFF
TRBJ2-6,TRBV20-1,few,-,TGCAGTGCGCTACAGGGCGTGAGGGCCAACGTCCTGACTTTC,CSALQGVRANVLTF
TRBJ2-5,TRBV3-1,few,-,TGTGCCAGCAGGGAAGCGGAGACCCAGTACTTC,CASREAETQYF
TRBJ1-4,TRBV12-3/TRBV12-4,-,-,TGTGCCAGCAGCTCAGAGGGAGACAGTGAAGAAAAACTGTTTTTT,CASSSEGDSEEKLFF
TRBJ2-3,TRBV14,-,-,TGTGCCAGCAGCCAGAACGGTTTTACAGATACGCAGTATTTT,CASSQNGFTDTQYF
TRBJ1-3,TRBV5-1,-,-,TGCGCCAGCAGCTTGAGGGACACTGGAAACACCATATATTTT,CASSLRDTGNTIYF
TRBJ2-3,TRBV29-1,few,TRBD1,TGCAGCGTTGTGGGGGACAGTGCAGATACGCAGTATTTT,CSVVGDSADTQYF
TRBJ2-5,TRBV2,few,TRBD1,TGTGCCAGCGAGGCCTTGAAGATTACAGGGGACGGACGAGAGACCCAGTACTTC,CASEALKITGDGRETQYF
TRBJ1-2,TRBV7-9,few,-,TGTGCCAGCAGCTTACTAGGGGCAGGACCCTATGGCTACACCTTC,CASSLLGAGPYGYTF
TRBJ2-1,TRBV6-1,-,-,TGTGCCAGCAGTGAATTGGGCCTCCGGTGGGGGCTAAGCTCCTACAATGAGCAGTTCTTC,CASSELGLRWGLSSYNEQFF
TRBJ1-2,TRBV25-1,-,-,TGTGCCAGCAGTGAATACAGGGGTCGTATTAGCTATGGCTACACCTTC,CASSEYRGRISYGYTF
TRBJ1-5,TRBV6-2/TRBV6-3,-,TRBD1,TGTGCCAGCAGTAATGGGGGACAGAATAGCAATCAGCCCCAGCATTTT,CASSNGGQNSNQPQHF
TRBJ1-1,TRBV6-5,-,-,TGTGCCAGCAGTTTTATTCCGGGACATGCTGGCGCTTTCTTT,CASSFIPGHAGAFF